A single sample is the source of the 24 T cell receptor beta chains below, sequenced in a study of T cell responses to AZD1222 COVID-19 vaccine. Libraries were prepared by immunoSEQ multiplex PCR; TCRdb keeps only in-frame clonotypes and omits some of them. The table shows some 150,000 clones, with 85% to 95% occurring only once. Sample: peripheral blood, taken on day 0 of AZD1222 vaccination. These receptors were taken from an adult in good health.

This chain joins TRBV9 and TRBJ2-7, with 8 nucleotides matching TRBD2. V shed 9 bases, J shed 7 bases, and the junction held 9 bases outside the gene matches. CDR3 length: 12 residues. Germline V lookup: CDR1 SGDLS, CDR2 YYNGEE. The chain's CDR3 is CANPSREGEQYF. In DNA, the CDR3 is TGTGCCAACCCATCTCGGGAGGGAGAGCAGTACTTC.

The genes are TRBV5-1 and TRBJ2-7, with D possibly called TRBD1 or TRBD2 (6 bases each). CDR1 is SGHRS, CDR2 YFSETQ, per germline. The CDR3 runs 13 residues. The V gene lost 2 bases and the J gene lost 7 bases, with 13 bases spanning the gap. The CDR3 sequence: CASSLPGAREQYF. In DNA, the CDR3 is TGCGCCAGCAGCTTACCGGGGGCGAGGGAGCAGTACTTC.

The rearrangement uses TRBV5-6 and TRBJ2-1; 9 bases line up with TRBD2. CDR1 and CDR2 from the germline V gene are SGHDT and YYEEEE. The CDR3 has 17 amino acids. Trimming cost V 4 bases and J 4 bases; bases outside gene matches: 12. The CDR3 region has the DNA TGTGCCAGCAGCCCCGGGCGAAGCGGGAGGAGGTACAATGAGCAGTTCTTC. Its translation: CASSPGRSGRRYNEQFF.

The CDR3: CAWSPAGQGPAEAFF. The CDR3 DNA reads as TGTGCCTGGAGTCCTGCGGGACAGGGGCCTGCTGAAGCTTTCTTT. The V and J genes are TRBV30 and TRBJ1-1; TRBD1 matches 10 bases. Germline V gene data show CDR1 as GTSNPN and CDR2 as SVGIG (reference sequence). The CDR3 has 15 residues. Trimming at V came to 2 bases and at J to 6 bases, leaving 9 bases not matched to a gene.

This clone was seen more than once but under ten times. This chain's CDR3 is CASSQDFSGSSYEQYF. CDR3 bases: TGCGCCAGCAGCCAAGATTTCAGCGGGAGCTCCTACGAGCAGTACTTC. This chain connects TRBV4-1 to TRBJ2-7, with 8 bases that match TRBD2. This CDR3 region has 16 residues. Germline V gives CDR1 MGHRA, CDR2 YSYEKL. After removal of 0 bases from V and 0 bases from J, the junction contained 4 bases not matched to a gene.

This sequence joins TRBV14 and TRBJ1-1, with 7 bases lining up with TRBD1. The CDR3 loop spans 14 amino acids. V was pared by 1 base and J by 10 bases, with 9 bases of the junction left unmatched. The germline V gene encodes CDR1 SGHDN and CDR2 FVKESK. The CDR3 region is CASSQGLAGGRAFF. CDR3 nucleotides: TGTGCCAGCAGCCAAGGATTGGCAGGGGGTCGAGCTTTCTTT.

This clone was observed a few times. The chain employs TRBV7-9 and TRBJ2-3, with TRBD2 matching 8 bases. The CDR3 runs 18 residues. The junction had 13 bases not matched to a gene; V was cut back by 5 bases and J by 0 bases. CDR1 and CDR2 from the germline V gene are SEHNR and FQNEAQ (reference sequence). CDR3 in amino acids: CASSPPRWLAGSTDTQYF. The CDR3 coding sequence is TGTGCCAGCAGCCCCCCTAGGTGGCTAGCGGGCAGCACAGATACGCAGTATTTT.

This clone was counted once. The chain is built from TRBV11-2 and TRBJ2-2; D possibly matches TRBD1 or TRBD2 (5 bases each). The CDR3 loop spans 14 amino acids. The germline V gene has CDR1 SGHAT and CDR2 FQNNGV. The ends were cut back, 5 bases at V and 0 bases at J, with 7 bases in the middle. The CDR3 region has the DNA TGTGCCAGCAGCGTGGGACCGAACACCGGGGAGCTGTTTTTT. Encoded protein: CASSVGPNTGELFF.

In nucleotides, the CDR3 is TGTGCCAGCAGCCAAGAGTCCCGGTGGGACACGAGTAATGAAAAACTGTTTTTT. This sequence encodes CASSQESRWDTSNEKLFF. The chain links TRBV3-1 (or the pseudogene TRBV3-2) to TRBJ1-4; TRBD1 is a possible D gene (6 bases). This CDR3 is built from 18 residues. V dropped 0 bases and J dropped 4 bases, with 18 bases sitting between them. Germline-derived CDR1 and CDR2 are LGHDT and YNNKEL (reference sequence).

This chain connects TRBV25-1 to TRBJ2-3, with a possible D match to TRBD2 (5 bases). V was trimmed by 6 bases and J by 3 bases, leaving 10 bases between them. CDR1 and CDR2 (germline): MGHDK, SYGVNS. The CDR3 consists of 13 residues. The CDR3 spells CASRTRGTDTQYF. CDR3 bases: TGTGCCAGCAGAACCCGAGGGACAGATACGCAGTATTTT.

The V and J genes are TRBV7-2 and TRBJ2-2; D is perhaps TRBD2 (6 bases). This CDR3 is 15 amino acids long. CDR1 and CDR2 from the germline V gene are SGHTA and FQGNSA. V was trimmed by 0 bases and J by 6 bases, leaving 11 bases between them. The CDR3 DNA follows: TGTGCCAGCAGCTTAGCCGGGAGTAAGGCCGGGGAGCTGTTTTTT. Residues: CASSLAGSKAGELFF.

J is TRBJ1-4 and V is TRBV7-9, with 8 bases lining up with TRBD1. Germline V gives CDR1 SEHNR, CDR2 FQNEAQ (reference sequence). This CDR3 comprises 16 residues. V lost 5 bases and J lost 5; bases outside the gene matches: 10. The CDR3 nucleotides read TGTGCCAGCAGCCGGACGACAGGGGAGCAAAATGAAAAACTGTTTTTT. Encoded protein: CASSRTTGEQNEKLFF.

The rearrangement links TRBV5-6 to TRBJ1-1, with no clear D. Looked up from germline, CDR1 is SGHDT and CDR2 is YYEEEE. CDR3 size: 17 residues. V was trimmed by 4 bases and J by 0 bases, leaving 19 bases between them. CDR3 coding DNA: TGTGCCAGCAGCCGTTACAAGAGGGCAAGGATGAACACTGAAGCTTTCTTT. This sequence encodes CASSRYKRARMNTEAFF.

CDR3 protein: CASSPGLAGFF. The CDR3 DNA reads TGTGCCAGCAGTCCGGGACTAGCGGGGTTCTTC. This chain links TRBV12-3 or TRBV12-4 with TRBJ2-1; 12 bases line up with TRBD2. The CDR3 runs 11 residues. V was pared by 5 bases and J by 15 bases, with 2 bases of the junction left unmatched.

This chain uses TRBV14 with TRBJ1-5; TRBD1 matches 8 bases. CDR3 length equals 18 residues. J lost 5 bases, V lost 4 bases, and 16 bases had no gene match. In germline, CDR1 is SGHDN, CDR2 FVKESK. CDR3 nucleotide sequence: TGTGCCAGCAGCCGCCCACCAGGCCCCGCAGGGGGCCATCAGCCCCAGCATTTT. Translating it yields CASSRPPGPAGGHQPQHF.

The chain joins TRBV10-3 to TRBJ2-5; D may correspond to TRBD1 or TRBD2 (7 bases each). Germline V gene sequence: CDR1 ENHRY, CDR2 SYGVKD. Trimming left V 10 bases short and J 3 bases short, with 15 bases between. The CDR3 covers 13 residues. The CDR3 here is CATQGGLKETQYF. The CDR3, as DNA: TGTGCCACCCAGGGGGGGCTGAAAGAGACCCAGTACTTC.

The chain joins TRBV19 to TRBJ1-5; 7 nucleotides line up with TRBD1. The CDR3 contains 14 residues. The V and J ends lost 6 bases and 4 bases, in that order; junction bases with no gene match: 6. Germline CDR1 reads LNHDA; CDR2 reads SQIVND (reference sequence). In DNA form, the CDR3 reads TGTGCCAGTAGCACCGGGACAGAGAATCAGCCCCAGCATTTT. The encoded protein is CASSTGTENQPQHF.

This rearrangement joins TRBV3-1 (or the pseudogene TRBV3-2) to TRBJ2-3; a weak D match, TRBD2 (6 bases). Looked up from germline, CDR1 is LGHDT and CDR2 is YNNKEL (reference sequence). This CDR3 has 15 residues. Trimming took 2 bases from V and 4 from J, leaving 13 bases between them. The CDR3 loop is CASSQPGTGADTQYF. The DNA of the CDR3 is TGTGCCAGCAGCCAACCCGGGACTGGGGCAGATACGCAGTATTTT.

The chain is built from TRBV7-9 and TRBJ1-4; 7 positions agree with TRBD1. The germline V gene encodes CDR1 SEHNR and CDR2 FQNEAQ (reference sequence). This CDR3 has 14 residues. Germline trimming cut 4 bases from V and 8 bases from J; bases unmatched to any gene: 7. CDR3 DNA: TGTGCCAGCAGCTCGGGACAGTACCTCGAAAAACTGTTTTTT. Translation gives CASSSGQYLEKLFF.

This chain links TRBV5-5 with TRBJ2-5, with D unresolved. With 2 bases removed from V and 2 bases from J, the gap between germline ends came to 13 bases. This CDR3 comprises 15 residues. Germline lookup yields CDR1 SGHKS and CDR2 YYEKEE (reference sequence). The CDR3 loop is CASSFSPGVQETQYF. CDR3 bases: TGTGCCAGCAGCTTCAGCCCAGGAGTACAAGAGACCCAGTACTTC. Combining the CDR3 with reference TRBV5-5 and TRBJ2-5 gives the whole variable domain DAGVTQSPTHLIKTRGQQVTLRCSPISGHKSVSWYQQVLGQGPQFIFQYYEKEERGRGNFPDRFSARQFPNYSSELNVNALLLGDSALYLCASSFSPGVQETQYFGPGTRLLVL.

This chain joins TRBV2 and TRBJ1-4, with a possible D match to TRBD1 (5 bases). CDR1 is SNHLY, CDR2 FYNNEI, per germline. The length of the CDR3 is 14 residues. V shed 2 bases and J shed 3 bases, with 7 bases lying between them. Here the CDR3 DNA reads TGTGCCAGCAGTGAACAGGGCTCTAATGAAAAACTGTTTTTT. It translates to CASSEQGSNEKLFF.

This sequence joins TRBV12-3 or TRBV12-4 and TRBJ1-5, with unresolved D. With 4 bases removed from V and 4 bases from J, the gap between germline ends came to 8 bases. The CDR3 has 13 amino acids. The CDR3: CASSSFKNQPQHF. In nucleotides, the CDR3 is TGTGCCAGCAGTTCTTTCAAGAATCAGCCCCAGCATTTT.

The sample holds one count of this clone. DNA of the CDR3: TGTGCCACCAGCAGAGATAGCGAGCAGTACTTC. As protein: CATSRDSEQYF. The chain links TRBV15 to TRBJ2-7; D gene ambiguous. The germline CDR1 and CDR2 sequences are LNHNV and YYDKDF (reference sequence). V was cut by 0 bases and J by 6 bases, with 3 bases left in between. The CDR3 has 11 residues.

This clone was seen once. This chain connects TRBV7-6 to TRBJ2-5, with 7 bases lining up with TRBD2. Germline CDR1 SGHVS, CDR2 FNYEAQ. Trimming removed 1 base from V and 4 bases from J; junction bases left unmatched: 6. This CDR3 is 15 amino acids long. This CDR3 is CASSLEGLAGETQYF. Here the CDR3 DNA reads TGTGCCAGCAGCTTAGAGGGGTTAGCGGGAGAGACCCAGTACTTC.